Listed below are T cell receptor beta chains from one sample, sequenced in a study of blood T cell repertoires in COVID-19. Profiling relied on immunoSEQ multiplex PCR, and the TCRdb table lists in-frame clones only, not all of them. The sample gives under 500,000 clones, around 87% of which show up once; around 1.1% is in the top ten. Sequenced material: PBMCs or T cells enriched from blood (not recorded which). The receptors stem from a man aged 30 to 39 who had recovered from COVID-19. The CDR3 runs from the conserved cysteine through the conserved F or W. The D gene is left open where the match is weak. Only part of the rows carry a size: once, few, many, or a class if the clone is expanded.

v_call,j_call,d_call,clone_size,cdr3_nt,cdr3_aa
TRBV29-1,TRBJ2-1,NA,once,TGCAGCCCCTCGGGTGTCAGCGACAATGAGCAGTTCTTC,CSPSGVSDNEQFF
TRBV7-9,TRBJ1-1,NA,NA,TGTGCCAGCACCTCGGGCGGGGGCCGCACTGAAGCTTTCTTT,CASTSGGGRTEAFF
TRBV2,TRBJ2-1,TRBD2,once,TGTGCCAGCAAGGTGGCTAGCGGGAGGGGCTATGAGCAGTTCTTC,CASKVASGRGYEQFF
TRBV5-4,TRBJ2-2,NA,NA,TGTGCCAGCAGCCCCCTGAGCACCGGGGAGCTGTTTTTT,CASSPLSTGELFF
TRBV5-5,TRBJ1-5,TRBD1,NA,TGTGCCAGCAGCCCCCAGGCAGGGGGCCTTAATCAGCCCCAGCATTTT,CASSPQAGGLNQPQHF
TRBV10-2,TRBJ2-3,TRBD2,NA,TGCGCCAGTCGACTAGCGGAATTCACAGATACGCAGTATTTT,CASRLAEFTDTQYF
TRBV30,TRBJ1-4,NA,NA,TGTGCCTGGAAAGGGGATCATGAAAAACTGTTTTTT,CAWKGDHEKLFF
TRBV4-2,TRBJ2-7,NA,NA,TGTGCCAGCAGCCAAGATCAATACGAGCAGTACTTC,CASSQDQYEQYF
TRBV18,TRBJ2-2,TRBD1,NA,TGTGCCAGCTCACGGGGACAGGGTCGCACCGGGGAGCTGTTTTTT,CASSRGQGRTGELFF
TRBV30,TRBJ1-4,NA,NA,TGTGCCTGGAGTGTATCAGGGACTAATGAAAAACTGTTTTTT,CAWSVSGTNEKLFF
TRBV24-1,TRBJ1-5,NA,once,TGTGCCACCGAGGGACAAGGTCAGCCCCAGCATTTT,CATEGQGQPQHF
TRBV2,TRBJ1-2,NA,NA,TGTGCCAGCAGACAAAGGGAGGGCAGGGACTATGGCTACACCTTC,CASRQREGRDYGYTF
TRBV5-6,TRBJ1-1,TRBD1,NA,TGTGCCAGCAGCCCGGACAGGGGGCTGTTAGTGAACACTGAAGCTTTCTTT,CASSPDRGLLVNTEAFF
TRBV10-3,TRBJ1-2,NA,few,TGTGCCATCAGTGAATCGGGCTATGGCTACACCTTC,CAISESGYGYTF
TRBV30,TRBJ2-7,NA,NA,TGTGCCTGGGCGGGCGGGAAGAGCTACGAGCAGTACTTC,CAWAGGKSYEQYF
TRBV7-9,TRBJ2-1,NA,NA,TGTGCCAGCAGTCGGACAGAGTTTAACTACAATGAGCAGTTCTTC,CASSRTEFNYNEQFF